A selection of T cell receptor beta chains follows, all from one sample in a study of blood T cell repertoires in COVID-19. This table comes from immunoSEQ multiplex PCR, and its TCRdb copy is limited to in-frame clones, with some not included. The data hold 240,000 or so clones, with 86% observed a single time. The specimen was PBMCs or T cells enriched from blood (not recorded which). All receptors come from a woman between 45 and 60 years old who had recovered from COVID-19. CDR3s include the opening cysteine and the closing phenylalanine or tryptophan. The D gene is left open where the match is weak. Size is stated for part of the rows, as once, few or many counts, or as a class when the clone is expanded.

CASSLTGLGDSPLHF | TGTGCCAGCAGTTTGACAGGCCTAGGAGATTCACCCCTCCACTTT | TRBV28 | . | TRBJ1-6 | . | 15
CASSKMRTNEKLFF | TGTGCCAGCAGTAAAATGCGCACGAATGAAAAACTGTTTTTT | TRBV6-5 | . | TRBJ1-4 | . | 14
CASSLRASNTEAFF | TGTGCCAGCAGCTTAAGAGCGTCGAACACTGAAGCTTTCTTT | TRBV11-2 | many | TRBJ1-1 | . | 14
CASSAGQGNNQPQHF | TGTGCCAGCAGCGCTGGACAGGGCAACAATCAGCCCCAGCATTTT | TRBV7-8 | . | TRBJ1-5 | TRBD1 | 15
CSATGSFSGNTIYF | TGCAGCGCGACAGGGTCCTTCTCTGGAAACACCATATATTTT | TRBV29-1 | . | TRBJ1-3 | TRBD1 | 14
CASSSPHLGGNYGYTF | TGTGCCAGCAGTTCACCTCACCTCGGAGGGAACTATGGCTACACCTTC | TRBV28 | . | TRBJ1-2 | . | 16
CASSLARTGTETQYF | TGTGCCAGCAGCTTAGCGAGAACAGGGACGGAGACCCAGTACTTC | TRBV7-2 | . | TRBJ2-5 | . | 15
CASSQGQAGQFF | TGTGCCAGCAGCCAAGGACAGGCCGGGCAGTTCTTC | TRBV28 | . | TRBJ2-1 | TRBD1 | 12
CASSLRGAGFTEAFF | TGTGCCAGCAGCTTAAGAGGCGCAGGGTTCACTGAAGCTTTCTTT | TRBV11-1 | . | TRBJ1-1 | . | 15
CASSLRATGTGYNEQFF | TGTGCCAGCAGCTTACGGGCCACCGGGACAGGCTACAATGAGCAGTTCTTC | TRBV7-2 | . | TRBJ2-1 | TRBD1 | 17
CASSGDNRGSGNTIYF | TGTGCCAGCAGTGGGGATAACAGGGGCTCGGGAAACACCATATATTTT | TRBV2 | . | TRBJ1-3 | TRBD1 | 16
CASSLVLGQSQETQYF | TGCGCCAGCAGCTTGGTTCTGGGCCAGAGCCAAGAGACCCAGTACTTC | TRBV5-1 | once | TRBJ2-5 | . | 16
CASSLTPGSTKEAFF | TGTGCCAGCAGCTTGACCCCCGGCTCGACAAAAGAAGCTTTCTTT | TRBV7-9 | few | TRBJ1-1 | . | 15
CASKAGAYNEQFF | TGTGCCAGCAAGGCGGGAGCCTACAATGAGCAGTTCTTC | TRBV11-1 | . | TRBJ2-1 | TRBD2 | 13
CASSEGSGAGDTQYF | TGTGCCAGCAGTGAAGGGAGCGGGGCAGGGGATACGCAGTATTTT | TRBV25-1 | . | TRBJ2-3 | TRBD2 | 15
CASSQANLRGRGEQPQHF | TGCGCCAGCAGCCAAGCAAACCTACGCGGCAGGGGGGAACAGCCCCAGCATTTT | TRBV4-1 | . | TRBJ1-5 | TRBD1 | 18
CASSLVSSTDTQYF | TGTGCCAGCAGCTTAGTGAGTTCCACAGATACGCAGTATTTT | TRBV11-2 | . | TRBJ2-3 | . | 14
CASSWPWSGPERGSDTQYF | TGTGCCAGCAGTTGGCCTTGGTCGGGTCCGGAGCGGGGGTCAGATACGCAGTATTTT | TRBV28 | . | TRBJ2-3 | TRBD2 | 19
CASSRWTATTNELHNEQFF | TGTGCCAGCAGCCGATGGACTGCTACGACTAACGAGCTACACAATGAGCAGTTCTTC | TRBV3-1/TRBV3-2 | . | TRBJ2-1 | . | 19
CASSTQGTAKETQYF | TGTGCCAGCAGTACACAAGGGACAGCCAAAGAGACCCAGTACTTC | TRBV6-2/TRBV6-3 | . | TRBJ2-5 | TRBD1 | 15
CASTLGQGGGYTF | TGCGCCAGCACCCTGGGACAGGGTGGTGGCTACACCTTC | TRBV5-1 | . | TRBJ1-2 | TRBD1 | 13
CASSQQQTSTGIYGYTF | TGTGCCAGCAGTCAACAACAAACCTCTACAGGGATCTATGGCTACACCTTC | TRBV6-2/TRBV6-3 | . | TRBJ1-2 | . | 17
CASSPSGRSTDTQYF | TGCGCCAGCAGCCCTAGCGGGAGGAGCACAGATACGCAGTATTTT | TRBV5-1 | . | TRBJ2-3 | TRBD2 | 15
CASSLAPGFSEKLFF | TGCGCCAGCAGCTTGGCCCCAGGGTTCAGTGAAAAACTGTTTTTT | TRBV5-1 | . | TRBJ1-4 | . | 15
CASSAGKYGYTF | TGTGCCAGTAGTGCAGGAAAATATGGCTACACCTTC | TRBV19 | once | TRBJ1-2 | . | 12
CASSQEQGVRTEAFF | TGTGCCAGCAGCCAGGAACAGGGCGTTCGCACTGAAGCTTTCTTT | TRBV14 | . | TRBJ1-1 | . | 15
CASSPTGHLNTEAFF | TGCGCCAGCTCCCCCACGGGACATCTGAACACTGAAGCTTTCTTT | TRBV5-1 | . | TRBJ1-1 | . | 15
CASSPHRDRGYEQYF | TGCGCCAGCAGCCCCCATAGGGACAGGGGGTACGAGCAGTACTTC | TRBV4-3 | . | TRBJ2-7 | TRBD1 | 15
CASSQNRDGYTF | TGTGCCAGCTCACAAAACAGGGACGGCTACACCTTC | TRBV18 | . | TRBJ1-2 | . | 12
CASSPSVSQMNTEAFF | TGTGCCAGCTCACCAAGTGTTTCACAGATGAACACTGAAGCTTTCTTT | TRBV18 | . | TRBJ1-1 | . | 16
CASSNGQATAGYGYTF | TGCGCCAGCAGCAACGGACAGGCTACCGCGGGCTATGGCTACACCTTC | TRBV5-1 | once | TRBJ1-2 | TRBD1 | 16
CASSLVTRVKETQYF | TGTGCCAGCAGCTTAGTGACTAGAGTGAAAGAGACCCAGTACTTC | TRBV7-2 | . | TRBJ2-5 | . | 15
CASSYGQNYQPQHF | TGTGCCAGCAGCTACGGACAGAATTATCAGCCCCAGCATTTT | TRBV5-5 | . | TRBJ1-5 | . | 14
CASSEALSAGGTF | TGTGCCAGCAGTGAAGCGCTCTCTGCGGGCGGCACCTTC | TRBV6-1 | . | TRBJ1-2 | . | 13
CASSQRGGTYNEQFF | TGTGCCAGCAGCCAACGCGGGGGAACCTACAATGAGCAGTTCTTC | TRBV3-1/TRBV3-2 | . | TRBJ2-1 | TRBD2 | 15
CASSPWDIPGIYGYTF | TGTGCCAGCAGCCCCTGGGACATCCCTGGGATCTATGGCTACACCTTC | TRBV28 | . | TRBJ1-2 | . | 16
CASSEGQGPQETQYF | TGCGCCAGCAGCGAAGGACAGGGGCCTCAAGAGACCCAGTACTTC | TRBV4-3 | . | TRBJ2-5 | TRBD1 | 15
CASRNHGTGLGELFF | TGTGCCAGCAGAAATCACGGGACAGGGCTCGGGGAGCTGTTTTTT | TRBV28 | . | TRBJ2-2 | TRBD1 | 15
CASSDGTGGTGELFF | TGTGCCAGCAGTGACGGTACAGGGGGAACCGGGGAGCTGTTTTTT | TRBV6-4 | . | TRBJ2-2 | TRBD1 | 15
CASSFTDSYEQYF | TGTGCCAGCAGTTTTACGGACAGCTACGAGCAGTACTTC | TRBV12-3/TRBV12-4 | . | TRBJ2-7 | . | 13
CASSYSWTGGGQPQHF | TGTGCCAGCAGTTACTCGTGGACAGGGGGCGGCCAGCCCCAGCATTTT | TRBV6-2/TRBV6-3 | . | TRBJ1-5 | TRBD1 | 16
CASSLDRVNTGELFF | TGTGCCAGCTCCCTGGACAGGGTGAACACCGGGGAGCTGTTTTTT | TRBV18 | . | TRBJ2-2 | TRBD1 | 15
CASSPDRKETQYF | TGTGCCAGCAGTCCCGACAGAAAAGAGACCCAGTACTTC | TRBV11-2 | once | TRBJ2-5 | . | 13
CASSRDRAYNEQFF | TGTGCCAGCAGTCGGGACAGAGCCTACAATGAGCAGTTCTTC | TRBV27 | . | TRBJ2-1 | TRBD1 | 14
CASSYIGDSYSGYTF | TGTGCCAGCAGTTACATCGGGGACAGCTACTCCGGCTACACCTTC | TRBV6-5 | . | TRBJ1-2 | TRBD1 | 15
CASHRQGDAYSNQPQHF | TGTGCCAGCCACCGACAGGGTGATGCCTATAGCAATCAGCCCCAGCATTTT | TRBV28 | . | TRBJ1-5 | TRBD1 | 17
CASSHKHEQYF | TGCGCCAGCAGCCATAAGCACGAGCAGTACTTC | TRBV4-1 | . | TRBJ2-7 | . | 11
CASSESPGIGGGYTF | TGTGCCAGCAGTGAAAGTCCGGGCATAGGGGGAGGCTACACCTTC | TRBV2 | . | TRBJ1-2 | . | 15
CASSDQGGTDTQYF | TGTGCCAGTAGTGACCAGGGGGGCACAGATACGCAGTATTTT | TRBV19 | . | TRBJ2-3 | TRBD1 | 14
CASLGQGFRNTEAFF | TGTGCCAGCTTGGGACAGGGGTTTCGTAACACTGAAGCTTTCTTT | TRBV5-8 | few | TRBJ1-1 | TRBD1 | 15
CASSDWVGGVGEKLFF | TGTGCCAGCAGTGATTGGGTAGGGGGGGTTGGCGAAAAACTGTTTTTT | TRBV2 | . | TRBJ1-4 | . | 16
CASSEYPPRVPNQPQHF | TGTGCCAGCAGTGAATATCCCCCCCGGGTCCCCAATCAGCCCCAGCATTTT | TRBV2 | . | TRBJ1-5 | . | 17
CASSFVGTAEETQYF | TGTGCCAGCAGCTTCGTCGGGACTGCAGAAGAGACCCAGTACTTC | TRBV7-2 | . | TRBJ2-5 | . | 15
CASSFYPGTTHTEAFF | TGCGCCAGCAGCTTCTATCCCGGGACAACCCACACTGAAGCTTTCTTT | TRBV5-1 | few | TRBJ1-1 | . | 16
CASTLPTGGNYGYTF | TGTGCCAGCACCCTCCCCACAGGGGGGAACTATGGCTACACCTTC | TRBV28 | . | TRBJ1-2 | TRBD1 | 15
CASSSDSYTGELFF | TGTGCCAGCAGCTCGGACAGCTACACCGGGGAGCTGTTTTTT | TRBV7-2 | . | TRBJ2-2 | . | 14
CACSAGTGGATAFF | TGTGCCTGCTCTGCCGGGACAGGGGGCGCGACGGCTTTCTTT | TRBV30 | . | TRBJ1-1 | TRBD1 | 14